A single sample gave rise to the 21 T cell receptor beta chains below, sequenced in a study of response to subunit inactivated influenza vaccine. From the RT-PCR reads, TCRdb called clonotypes with MiXCR, one entry per CDR3 protein. In the table there are roughly 760,000 distinct CDR3 sequences, approximately 22% of which are singletons. Sequenced here: PBMCs from blood, sampled less than 6 days after vaccination. The receptors come from a middle-aged man who received an inactivated influenza vaccine.

The chain carries TRBV19 and TRBJ2-2; perhaps TRBD1 as D (6 bases). The CDR3 is made up of 14 amino acids. Germline values: CDR1 LNHDA, CDR2 SQIVND (reference sequence). V lost 9 bases, J lost 3 bases, and 14 bases lay in between. The CDR3 here is CASRDIGDTGELFF. The CDR3 coding sequence is TGTGCCAGCCGGGACATCGGGGACACCGGGGAGCTGTTTTTT.

The chain carries TRBV5-1 and TRBJ2-7, with TRBD1 matching 10 bases. The CDR3 has 17 residues. The germline CDR1 and CDR2 sequences are SGHRS and YFSETQ. The trim removed 4 bases at V and 5 bases at J, leaving 15 bases unmatched. The CDR3 spells CASSRTPPGTGANEQYF. The CDR3 nucleotides read TGCGCCAGCAGCCGAACTCCGCCCGGGACAGGGGCCAACGAGCAGTACTTC.

This clonotype was seen at least ten times. This chain connects TRBV10-3 to TRBJ2-7, with 8 positions matching TRBD1. The CDR3 sequence is 12 residues long. The germline V gene encodes CDR1 ENHRY and CDR2 SYGVKD. V was clipped by 2 bases and J by 7 bases; unmatched bases: 1. This chain's CDR3 is CAISERTGEQYF. The CDR3 bases are TGTGCCATCAGTGAGCGGACAGGGGAGCAGTACTTC.

This clonotype was seen more than once but under ten times. V usage is TRBV27 and J usage is TRBJ2-7; no clear D gene. This CDR3 has 13 amino acids. Germline values: CDR1 MNHEY, CDR2 SMNVEV (reference sequence). V gave up 1 base and J gave up 5 bases, with 9 bases separating them. The CDR3 protein is CASSLFVGHEQYF. CDR3 DNA: TGTGCCAGCAGTTTATTCGTAGGCCACGAGCAGTACTTC.

This clonotype has more than one count but fewer than ten. The chain combines TRBV20-1 with TRBJ2-2; D is ambiguous. This CDR3 spans 16 amino acids. V lost 0 bases to trimming and J lost 2 bases, with 13 bases between them. Germline V lookup: CDR1 DFQATT, CDR2 SNEGSKA (reference sequence). The CDR3 loop is CSARDLKVANTGELFF. Written as DNA, the CDR3 is TGCAGTGCTAGAGATCTAAAGGTTGCCAACACCGGGGAGCTGTTTTTT.

The sample holds a few counts of this clonotype. The rearrangement uses TRBV6-2 or TRBV6-3 and TRBJ1-5, with D uncertain. Germline values: CDR1 MNHEY, CDR2 SVGEGT. V lost 5 bases and J 3 bases, leaving 11 bases between the germline ends. This CDR3 contains 14 residues. CDR3 loop: CASSGSGPNQPQHF. The CDR3 nucleotides are TGTGCCAGCAGTGGTTCCGGACCCAATCAGCCCCAGCATTTT.

Only a few counts were recorded for this clonotype. V usage is TRBV28 and J usage is TRBJ2-7; no firm D call. From germline, CDR1 is MDHEN and CDR2 SYDVKM. There are 14 residues in the CDR3. V was clipped by 8 bases and J by 2 bases, with 16 bases between them. Here the CDR3 DNA reads TGTGCCAGCGGGAATTATGGGGAAACCTACGAGCAGTACTTC. Protein sequence: CASGNYGETYEQYF.

This sequence joins TRBV7-9 and TRBJ2-5; 9 positions agree with TRBD2. Per germline, CDR1 SEHNR and CDR2 FQNEAQ (reference sequence). The CDR3 extends over 17 amino acids. The junction had 12 bases not matched to a gene; V was cut back by 4 bases and J by 3 bases. CDR3: CASSYLTEKRGEETQYF. CDR3 in DNA: TGTGCCAGCAGCTACCTTACCGAGAAGCGGGGGGAAGAGACCCAGTACTTC. Complete variable domain (other parts from reference TRBV7-9 and TRBJ2-5): DTGVSQNPRHKITKRGQNVTFRCDPISEHNRLYWYRQTLGQGPEFLTYFQNEAQLEKSRLLSDRFSAERPKGSFSTLEIQRTEQGDSAMYLCASSYLTEKRGEETQYFGPGTRLLVL.

This clonotype was counted between two and nine times. The V call is TRBV7-2, the J call TRBJ2-3; TRBD2 aligns across 7 bases. The J segment lost 0 bases and the V segment lost 5 bases, leaving 8 bases of the junction unmatched. This CDR3 contains 16 residues. Per the germline V gene, CDR1 is SGHTA and CDR2 is FQGNSA. CDR3 sequence reads: CASSKNFGGSTDTQYF. In DNA form, the CDR3 reads TGTGCCAGCAGCAAAAACTTCGGGGGGAGCACAGATACGCAGTATTTT.

This clonotype was observed a few times. V gene TRBV6-5 combines with J gene TRBJ1-2; 7 bases agree with TRBD1. The germline V gene has CDR1 MNHEY and CDR2 SVGAGI. The CDR3 has 14 residues. The V and J ends lost 4 bases and 4 bases, in that order; junction bases with no gene match: 6. The CDR3 sequence is CASSWTGTVYGYTF. The CDR3 DNA reads as TGTGCCAGCAGTTGGACCGGGACAGTCTATGGCTACACCTTC.

The rearrangement links TRBV5-8 to TRBJ2-3; perhaps TRBD1 as D (6 bases). Germline V gene lookup returns CDR1 SGHTS and CDR2 YDEGEE. The CDR3 is 15 amino acids. Trimming cost V 5 bases and J 0 bases, with 13 bases left between them. This chain's CDR3 is CASRDRHTSTDTQYF. CDR3 bases: TGTGCCAGCAGGGACAGACACACTAGCACAGATACGCAGTATTTT.

This clonotype was seen only once. This chain uses TRBV5-5 with TRBJ2-6; D remains ambiguous. The CDR3 loop spans 16 amino acids. The ends were cut back, 2 bases at V and 3 bases at J, with 12 bases in the middle. Germline loops: CDR1 SGHKS, CDR2 YYEKEE (reference sequence). CDR3 nucleotide sequence: TGTGCCAGCAGCTTTGGGCTCCTCTGTGGGGCCAACGTCCTGACTTTC. The encoded protein is CASSFGLLCGANVLTF.

This clonotype has more than one count but fewer than ten. V gene TRBV4-2 combines with J gene TRBJ2-5; D perhaps matches TRBD2 (7 bases). Trimming shortened V by 0 bases and J by 6 bases, and 20 bases separated the two germline ends. This CDR3 contains 17 residues. Looked up from germline, CDR1 is LGHNA and CDR2 is YNFKEQ. CDR3 DNA sequence: TGTGCCAGCAGCCAAGATTTTGGAGGGGGGGCCGGCAAGACCCAGTACTTC. Translating it yields CASSQDFGGGAGKTQYF.

CDR3 nucleotide sequence: TGTGCCAGCAGAAACCAGGGCATCCCCCACAATGAGCAGTTCTTC. Encoded protein: CASRNQGIPHNEQFF. This chain links TRBV12-3 or TRBV12-4 with TRBJ2-1, with D perhaps matching TRBD1 (5 bases). This CDR3 contains 15 residues. V lost 6 bases to trimming and J lost 5 bases, with 17 bases between them.

This clonotype came up a few times. CDR3 loop: CSAASQARDTQYF. CDR3 DNA: TGCAGCGCTGCCTCCCAAGCGAGGGATACGCAGTATTTT. The chain uses TRBV29-1 and TRBJ2-3, with D unresolved. V lost 7 bases to trimming and J lost 6 bases, with 17 bases between them. Germline V lookup: CDR1 SQVTM, CDR2 ANQGSEA. There are 13 residues in the CDR3.

The rearrangement joins TRBV4-1 to TRBJ1-2; possibly TRBD1 for D (5 bases). With 0 bases removed from V and 4 bases from J, the gap between germline ends came to 15 bases. The CDR3 has 16 residues. Per germline, CDR1 MGHRA and CDR2 YSYEKL. The CDR3 sequence is CASSQEARANIYGYTF. CDR3 bases: TGCGCCAGCAGCCAAGAAGCCAGGGCGAACATCTATGGCTACACCTTC.

J is TRBJ1-2 and V is TRBV9; the D gene is possibly TRBD1 (5 bases). The V end lost 0 bases, the J end lost 4 bases, and 16 bases lay between the germline ends. The germline gives CDR1 SGDLS, CDR2 YYNGEE. CDR3 length: 16 residues. For the CDR3, the DNA is TGTGCCAGCAGCGTAGATCGGACGGGGCAGCTCTATGGCTACACCTTC. It specifies CASSVDRTGQLYGYTF.

V is TRBV11-1 and J is TRBJ2-1, with TRBD1 matching 8 bases. Germline CDR1 SGHAT, CDR2 FQDESV (reference sequence). Germline trimming cut 5 bases from V and 9 bases from J; bases unmatched to any gene: 27. This CDR3 is built from 20 residues. The CDR3 nucleotides read TGTGCCAGCAGCACCCTGGTCGGACAGGGTCTAGGGGAGAGAGGGGGTGAGCAGTTCTTC. Its translation: CASSTLVGQGLGERGGEQFF.

In its sample, this clonotype was seen once. The chain combines TRBV7-9 with TRBJ2-1; a weak D match, TRBD1 (5 bases). Germline V gives CDR1 SEHNR, CDR2 FQNEAQ (reference sequence). Trimming removed 5 bases from V and 8 bases from J, with 10 bases in between. The length of the CDR3 is 12 residues. This CDR3 is CASSKTRDEQFF. The CDR3 DNA is TGTGCCAGCAGCAAGACCAGGGATGAGCAGTTCTTC.

This clonotype was picked up a small number of times. The rearrangement uses TRBV9 and TRBJ2-3; D might be TRBD2 (5 bases). Germline V gives CDR1 SGDLS, CDR2 YYNGEE. Trimming shortened V by 3 bases and J by 2 bases, and 13 bases separated the two germline ends. The CDR3 is 15 amino acids. The CDR3 nucleotides are TGTGCCAGCAGCGCAGGACTCTACTACACAGATACGCAGTATTTT. Amino acid sequence: CASSAGLYYTDTQYF.

The rearrangement uses TRBV9 and TRBJ2-7; 8 bases are shared with TRBD1. Germline values: CDR1 SGDLS, CDR2 YYNGEE. The CDR3 extends over 15 amino acids. J was trimmed by 5 bases and V by 0 bases; bases with no gene match: 7. The CDR3 loop reads CASSVGSGGINEQYF. For the CDR3, the DNA is TGTGCCAGCAGCGTAGGGTCAGGGGGCATAAACGAGCAGTACTTC.